This T cell receptor (beta chain) was captured in a study of blood T cell repertoires in COVID-19. Study summary: Researchers got acute and convalescent COVID-19 samples from the United States, Italy and Spain. The analysed material was cDNA or gDNA that came from T cells, B-cell-depleted T cells, or PBMCs.

This CDR3 has 16 residues. The germline CDR1 and CDR2 sequences are SGHTA and FQGNSA. Between the trimmed V and J ends, which lost 0 bases and 1 base, there was a span of 10 bases. In the original analysis: Reference gene primer amplification in the assay estimated nucleated cell counts. The protocol was immunoSEQ multiplex PCR, while the TCRdb copy is restricted to in-frame clones and leaves out a portion. That table is the source of V, J and clone size, and D and trimming were worked out from the DNA. The sample has about 12,000 clones, 85% to 95% seen once. The chain recombines TRBV7-2 with TRBJ1-3; D might be TRBD1 (6 bases). Sequencing was done on a sample of peripheral blood. The clonotype comes from a woman between 65 and 79 years old with active COVID-19. In nucleotides, the CDR3 is TGTGCCAGCAGCTTAGCCGGGACATCTTCTGGAAACACCATATATTTT. Translating it yields CASSLAGTSSGNTIYF.